This T cell receptor (beta chain) was documented in a study of human T cells and chemical hapten exposure. Unique molecular identifiers were affixed to discrete cDNA molecules within the library. TCRdb re-analysed the RACE reads in MiXCR, keeping a single row per CDR3 protein. Of a few hundred thousand distinct CDR3 sequences listed, about 5% were seen once; the top ten hold around 8.6%. Study-wide results and limits: Unchanged with DPC sensitization were TCRs above 1 in 1000 frequency.

The sample holds many counts of this clonotype. What it recognizes is unknown. Germline V gene sequence: CDR1 SGHRS, CDR2 YFSETQ. After removal of 2 bases from V and 9 bases from J, the junction contained 12 bases not matched to a gene. The CDR3 sequence is 16 residues long. Time point here: pre-sensitization, week 0. Regarding treatment: therapeutic diphenylcyclopropenone sensitization with weekly scalp DPC. The sequencing used whole blood, collected in connection with sensitization to the hapten diphenylcyclopropenone (DPC). The rearrangement uses TRBV5-1 and TRBJ2-4, with 9 bases lining up with TRBD1. The receptor comes from a woman aged 18-29 years with alopecia areata. Some clones in this sample may be carry-over from other donors' samples. The CDR3 sequence is CASSLEPGTGLAIQYF. The CDR3 nucleotides are TGCGCCAGCAGCTTAGAACCCGGGACAGGGTTGGCCATTCAGTACTTC.